This TCR beta chain is from a study of T-cell memory formation after mild COVID-19. The CDR3 is 14 residues long. The germline V gene encodes CDR1 LGHNA and CDR2 YSLEER. The J segment lost 6 bases and the V segment lost 5 bases, leaving 6 bases of the junction unmatched. This clonotype was recorded once. TCRdb re-called the 5' RACE reads through MiXCR, storing one row per CDR3 protein. Of 90,000 to 120,000 distinct CDR3 sequences in the sample, approximately 15% were seen once. The sequence was collected from a man between 18 and 29 years old who had mild COVID-19 (a few samples of this study predate the infection). Cell type and time point are not known. Input material: PBMCs or a T cell subset sorted from them (not recorded which). The chain uses TRBV4-3 and TRBJ2-3; 9 bases align to TRBD2. CDR3 sequence: CASSYSGGGDTQYF. In DNA, the CDR3 is TGCGCCAGCAGCTATAGCGGGGGCGGGGATACGCAGTATTTT.